These 9 T cell receptor beta chains share one sample of origin, sequenced in a study of OX40 agonist ivuxolimab in advanced cancers. TCRdb's copy holds only in-frame clones and misses some; the assay was immunoSEQ multiplex PCR. The sample shows over 55,000 clones, more than 80% of them seen only once. Sequenced here: CD4+ or CD8+ T cells sorted from blood, sampled in a trial of the OX40 agonist ivuxolimab. These receptors all come from an adult with an advanced solid tumor such as melanoma, head and neck, liver or kidney cancer.

CDR3 DNA: TGTGCCAGCAGCGGTTATACGGGGGGGTCACCCCTCCACTTT. It yields the protein CASSGYTGGSPLHF. The chain links TRBV9 to TRBJ1-6, with a possible D match to TRBD1 (5 bases). V shed 3 bases and J shed 10 bases, with 14 bases lying between them. Germline-derived CDR1 and CDR2 are SGDLS and YYNGEE. The CDR3 runs 14 residues. Variable domain in full (rest from reference TRBV9 and TRBJ1-6): DSGVTQTPKHLITATGQRVTLRCSPRSGDLSVYWYQQSLDQGLQFLIQYYNGEERAKGNILERFSAQQFPDLHSELNLSSLELGDSALYFCASSGYTGGSPLHFGNGTRLTVT.

The chain carries TRBV2 and TRBJ1-5, with D maybe TRBD1 (5 bases). Per the germline V gene, CDR1 is SNHLY and CDR2 is FYNNEI. The CDR3 spans 14 residues. V shed 4 bases and J shed 7 bases, with 14 bases lying between them. The CDR3 protein is CASSGGSLFQPQHF. The CDR3 bases are TGTGCCAGCAGTGGGGGCAGCCTCTTCCAGCCCCAGCATTTT.

V usage is TRBV9 and J usage is TRBJ2-2; D is unclear. This CDR3 spans 16 amino acids. Germline CDR1 is SGDLS and CDR2 is YYNGEE. V lost 2 bases to trimming and J lost 3 bases, with 14 bases between them. The CDR3 reads CASSVLIYGDTGELFF. CDR3 in DNA: TGTGCCAGCAGCGTTTTGATCTATGGAGACACCGGGGAGCTGTTTTTT.

This chain links TRBV7-3 with TRBJ2-3; D is perhaps TRBD2 (5 bases). The CDR3 sequence is 16 residues long. Trimming removed 2 bases at V and 2 bases at J, with 14 bases between. Germline CDR1 reads SGHTA; CDR2 reads FQGTGA. CDR3 in amino acids: CASSLLVGSATDTQYF. In DNA, the CDR3 is TGTGCCAGCAGCTTATTAGTAGGTAGCGCCACAGATACGCAGTATTTT.

The chain recombines TRBV7-9 with TRBJ2-7, with 7 bases matching TRBD2. V dropped 3 bases and J dropped 6; count of bases not matched to a gene: 8. Germline CDR1 SEHNR, CDR2 FQNEAQ (reference sequence). This CDR3 spans 14 amino acids. CDR3 nucleotides: TGTGCCAGCAGCTTCTCCGGGGGGATCGGCGAGCAGTACTTC. Translated: CASSFSGGIGEQYF.

This chain links TRBV5-1 with TRBJ1-2; maybe TRBD1 (6 bases). V dropped 4 bases and J dropped 9 bases, with 16 bases sitting between them. CDR1 is SGHRS, CDR2 YFSETQ, per germline. The CDR3 runs to 13 residues. The CDR3 sequence is CASSPAAGASYTF. CDR3 in DNA: TGCGCCAGCAGCCCGGCGGCAGGGGCCAGCTACACCTTC. Drawing the rest from reference TRBV5-1 and TRBJ1-2, the complete variable domain is KAGVTQTPRYLIKTRGQQVTLSCSPISGHRSVSWYQQTPGQGLQFLFEYFSETQRNKGNFPGRFSGRQFSNSRSEMNVSTLELGDSALYLCASSPAAGASYTFGSGTRLTVV.

The V and J genes are TRBV28 and TRBJ2-1, with D maybe TRBD1 (5 bases). V lost 5 bases to trimming and J lost 5 bases, with 22 bases between them. CDR3 length: 17 amino acids. Per the germline V gene, CDR1 is MDHEN and CDR2 is SYDVKM. This CDR3 is CASSPRALTPVNNEQFF. As DNA, the CDR3 is TGTGCCAGCAGTCCCAGGGCTCTAACCCCCGTAAACAATGAGCAGTTCTTC.

CDR3 DNA sequence: TGTGCCAGCAGTGAAGGGGAGGGGGACATACCACTCCACTTT. This encodes CASSEGEGDIPLHF. V and J are TRBV2 and TRBJ1-6, with D perhaps TRBD1 (6 bases). The CDR3 loop spans 14 amino acids. Trimming took off 1 base at V and 16 bases at J, with 17 bases between the two ends. Germline CDR1 and CDR2: SNHLY and FYNNEI.

This clone was observed a few times. The V gene is TRBV25-1, the J gene TRBJ2-1; TRBD2 matches 9 bases. Germline V gene sequence: CDR1 MGHDK, CDR2 SYGVNS. Trimming at V came to 6 bases and at J to 5 bases, leaving 8 bases not matched to a gene. This CDR3 is built from 15 residues. The CDR3 DNA reads TGTGCCAGCAGCCGGTCGACTAGCGGCAACAATGAGCAGTTCTTC. As protein: CASSRSTSGNNEQFF. The variable domain in full, with the rest retrieved from reference TRBV25-1 and TRBJ2-1, is EADIYQTPRYLVIGTGKKITLECSQTMGHDKMYWYQQDPGMELHLIHYSYGVNSTEKGDLSSESTVSRIRTEHFPLTLESARPSHTSQYLCASSRSTSGNNEQFFGPGTRLTVL.